One sample yielded the 4 T cell receptor beta chains listed below, sequenced in a study of cytotoxic CD8 clonotypes in ibrutinib-treated CLL. Profiled with immunoSEQ multiplex PCR; TCRdb holds only in-frame clones, not every one. The sample comprises approximately 130,000 clones, under 90% of which are singletons, and 3.3% rests with the top ten. The material was PBMCs, obtained after 24 months of ibrutinib treatment. The receptors derive from a human donor with chronic lymphocytic leukemia.

The gene calls are TRBV30 and TRBJ1-2; D may be TRBD1 (5 bases). The germline gives CDR1 GTSNPN, CDR2 SVGIG (reference sequence). V was cut by 1 base and J by 4 bases, with 16 bases left in between. The CDR3 is 15 amino acids. CDR3 amino acids: CAWSEQEVQGYGYTF. As DNA, the CDR3 is TGTGCCTGGAGTGAACAGGAGGTCCAGGGCTATGGCTACACCTTC.

The CDR3 DNA is TGTGCCAGCAGCTTAGAACAGGGGTATAATTCACCCCTCCACTTT. It translates to CASSLEQGYNSPLHF. The V call is TRBV7-3, the J call TRBJ1-6; 7 bases are shared with TRBD1. CDR3 length equals 15 residues. V gave up 2 bases and J gave up 4 bases; unmatched junction bases: 2. Germline CDR1 is SGHTA and CDR2 is FQGTGA. The variable domain in full, with the rest retrieved from reference TRBV7-3 and TRBJ1-6, is GAGVSQTPSNKVTEKGKYVELRCDPISGHTALYWYRQSLGQGPEFLIYFQGTGAADDSGLPNDRFFAVRPEGSVSTLKIQRTERGDSAVYLCASSLEQGYNSPLHFGNGTRLTVT.

This sequence joins TRBV5-4 and TRBJ2-3, with 8 bases that match TRBD2. The CDR3 is 15 amino acids. Trimming cost V 4 bases and J 2 bases; bases outside gene matches: 6. Germline V gene sequence: CDR1 SGHNT, CDR2 YYREEE (reference sequence). CDR3: CASSPGTRNTDTQYF. Written as DNA, the CDR3 is TGTGCCAGCAGCCCCGGGACTAGAAACACAGATACGCAGTATTTT.

This chain connects TRBV7-8 to TRBJ1-1, with 7 bases aligning to TRBD1. The CDR3 extends over 13 amino acids. Looked up from germline, CDR1 is SGHVS and CDR2 is FQNEAQ. The J segment lost 3 bases and the V segment lost 6 bases, leaving 4 bases of the junction unmatched. The CDR3 DNA is TGTGCCAGCAGACAAGACAGGGACACTGAAGCTTTCTTT. Protein sequence: CASRQDRDTEAFF. The entire variable domain, with the rest obtained from reference TRBV7-8 and TRBJ1-1, is as follows: GAGVSQSPRYKVAKRGQDVALRCDPISGHVSLFWYQQALGQGPEFLTYFQNEAQLDKSGLPSDRFFAERPEGSVSTLKIQRTQQEDSAVYLCASRQDRDTEAFFGQGTRLTVV.